The T cell receptor (beta chain) described here comes from a study of CD8 T cells in ankylosing spondylitis. Study conclusions and caveats: Significant enrichment of disease-linked clones was reported in matched ankylosing spondylitis synovial fluid.

This clonotype came up many times. Its cognate antigen is unknown. This CDR3 contains 14 residues. V lost 3 bases and J lost 6, with 12 bases in between. Making use of molecular barcodes, quantitative 5'-RACE generated TCR beta libraries. TCRdb fed the 5' RACE reads into MiXCR, producing one record per CDR3 protein. This repertoire shows more than 200,000 distinct CDR3 sequences, roughly a quarter found once; its top ten account for more than 0.6%. V usage is TRBV12-3 or TRBV12-4 and J usage is TRBJ1-5; D possibly corresponds to TRBD1 (6 bases). The sample consisted of blood, either unsorted or a sorted T cell fraction (not recorded which). The sequence derives from a male donor with ankylosing spondylitis or in good health (not recorded which). The CDR3 sequence is CASSFTGPGQPQHF. In DNA form, the CDR3 reads TGTGCCAGCAGTTTCACAGGGCCCGGTCAGCCCCAGCATTTT.